The 3 T cell receptor beta chains presented below share a single source sample, sequenced in a study of cytomegalovirus exposure and HLA in healthy donors. Sequencing used immunoSEQ multiplex PCR; TCRdb keeps in-frame clones, though not all of them. The sample includes about 170,000 clones, roughly 86% of them seen just once. The sequenced sample was PBMCs. The receptors shown here come from a man between 18 and 35 years old in good health and CMV-seropositive.

J is TRBJ2-1 and V is TRBV6-5; the match to TRBD2 covers 9 bases. The CDR3 consists of 15 residues. In germline, CDR1 is MNHEY, CDR2 SVGAGI. The ends lost 4 bases at V and 2 bases at J; junction bases unmatched: 3. The CDR3 sequence: CASSWASGTYNEQFF. As DNA, the CDR3 is TGTGCCAGCAGTTGGGCTAGCGGGACCTACAATGAGCAGTTCTTC.

The rearrangement uses TRBV7-9 and TRBJ2-1; 10 positions agree with TRBD2. V was pared by 0 bases and J by 1 base, with 3 bases of the junction left unmatched. In germline, CDR1 is SEHNR, CDR2 FQNEAQ (reference sequence). The CDR3 length is 17 residues. CDR3 coding DNA: TGTGCCAGCAGCTTAGCGGAGACTAGCGGGTCCTACAATGAGCAGTTCTTC. Residues: CASSLAETSGSYNEQFF.

The CDR3 nucleotides read TGTGCCAGCAGCTCACTAGCGGGATTGGGGGAGACCCAGTACTTC. It translates to CASSSLAGLGETQYF. The chain combines TRBV7-2 with TRBJ2-5; 10 nucleotides align to TRBD2. This CDR3 contains 15 residues. From germline, CDR1 is SGHTA and CDR2 FQGNSA. The V and J ends lost 4 bases and 5 bases, in that order; junction bases with no gene match: 7. Full variable domain (remainder filled in from reference TRBV7-2 and TRBJ2-5): GAGVSQSPSNKVTEKGKDVELRCDPISGHTALYWYRQSLGQGLEFLIYFQGNSAPDKSGLPSDRFSAERTGGSVSTLTIQRTQQEDSAVYLCASSSLAGLGETQYFGPGTRLLVL.